This TCR beta chain stems from a study of graft-versus-host responses after intestinal transplantation. Across the whole study: As for transplant type, recipients had multivisceral, liver-intestinal, or isolated intestinal grafts. Recipients were all induced with anti-thymocyte globulin, then given tacrolimus and steroids for around three years.

Clones were read by immunoSEQ multiplex PCR, and TCRdb kept only the in-frame ones, dropping some. The table shows about 88,000 clones, with approximately 89% occurring only once. Concerning this clone: Antigen specificity is unknown.

Study-level findings and limits: Where graft-donor T cell macrochimerism was present, patients had high graft-versus-host to host-versus-graft clonal ratios in allografts. The highest levels of circulating GvH clones went along with early declines in HvG clones after transplant.

Sequencing was performed on unstimulated CD4+ T cells sorted from spleen or lymph node cells, taken before transplant. This sequence originates from a human donor who was the organ donor for an intestinal transplant.

The CDR3 is CASSLSPGHNYEQYF. The CDR3 DNA reads TGTGCCAGCAGCTTAAGCCCGGGACACAACTACGAGCAGTACTTC. This rearrangement joins TRBV7-3 to TRBJ2-7; D possibly corresponds to TRBD1 (6 bases). This CDR3 spans 15 amino acids. Trimming took 1 base from V and 3 from J, leaving 13 bases between them. Germline CDR1 reads SGHTA; CDR2 reads FQGTGA.